Below are 24 T cell receptor beta chains sequenced from a single sample in a study of control samples from healthy donors and cancer patients. Repertoires were generated with immunoSEQ multiplex PCR, while TCRdb's copy carries only in-frame clones and drops some. The data show 260,000 or so clones, around 79% seen once. The source material was PBMCs. The receptors here all came from a woman between 55 and 75 years old with lung cancer.

The chain links TRBV5-4 to TRBJ1-1; 8 bases are shared with TRBD1. Germline values: CDR1 SGHNT, CDR2 YYREEE (reference sequence). This CDR3 has 16 amino acids. J lost 4 bases, V lost 2 bases, and 10 bases had no gene match. In DNA, the CDR3 is TGTGCCAGCAGCTTAGGGACAGGACTAGCGGGCACTGAAGCTTTCTTT. Translated: CASSLGTGLAGTEAFF.

This clone showed up just a few times. The chain joins TRBV5-6 to TRBJ2-7, with 10 bases identical to TRBD2. The trim removed 2 bases at V and 4 bases at J, leaving 9 bases unmatched. CDR1 is SGHDT, CDR2 YYEEEE, per germline. This CDR3 contains 16 residues. The CDR3 nucleotides read TGTGCCAGCAGCTTTGGTCCAGCGGGGGGGATATACGAGCAGTACTTC. This translates into CASSFGPAGGIYEQYF.

This clone was seen just once. The rearrangement joins TRBV28 to TRBJ1-6; D gene uncertain. Germline CDR1 is MDHEN and CDR2 is SYDVKM. V lost 4 bases, J lost 0 bases, and 13 bases lay in between. CDR3 length: 17 amino acids. The DNA for the CDR3 is TGTGCCAGCAGTTGGAGACCCGCGAGCTCCTATAATTCACCCCTCCACTTT. Amino acid sequence: CASSWRPASSYNSPLHF.

The chain joins TRBV7-9 to TRBJ1-2; TRBD1 matches 8 bases. The ends lost 1 base at V and 6 bases at J; junction bases unmatched: 7. The germline V gene encodes CDR1 SEHNR and CDR2 FQNEAQ (reference sequence). This CDR3 is built from 15 residues. CDR3 region: CASSLEVDRGHGYTF. Written as DNA, the CDR3 is TGTGCCAGCAGCTTAGAGGTCGACAGGGGTCATGGCTACACCTTC.

This clone was seen a single time. The chain combines TRBV7-2 with TRBJ1-6; the D is unclear. Germline values: CDR1 SGHTA, CDR2 FQGNSA. CDR3 length: 15 residues. V lost 0 bases, J lost 7 bases, and 10 bases lay in between. Here the CDR3 DNA reads TGTGCCAGCAGCTTAGCCTGGAGAGGGAATTCACCCCTCCACTTT. Its protein product is CASSLAWRGNSPLHF.

This chain's CDR3 is CASRGRTANTGELFF. CDR3 DNA sequence: TGCGCCAGCAGAGGCAGGACCGCGAACACCGGGGAGCTGTTTTTT. The chain couples TRBV5-1 to TRBJ2-2; D is undetermined. The CDR3 length is 15 residues. Trimming stripped 5 bases from V and 0 bases from J, with 11 bases between. CDR1 and CDR2 (germline): SGHRS, YFSETQ.

This clone is a singleton in its sample. CDR3 DNA: TGCGCCAGCAGAGCTACGGAGGGTACTGAAGCTTTCTTT. It codes for CASRATEGTEAFF. The chain recombines TRBV5-1 with TRBJ1-1; D is unclear. This CDR3 region has 13 residues. Germline CDR1 is SGHRS and CDR2 is YFSETQ. Trimming shortened V by 5 bases and J by 5 bases, and 13 bases separated the two germline ends.

This clone has only a few counts. The chain carries TRBV30 and TRBJ1-5; D might be TRBD1 (6 bases). Trimming shortened V by 3 bases and J by 6 bases, and 18 bases separated the two germline ends. The germline gives CDR1 GTSNPN, CDR2 SVGIG (reference sequence). The CDR3 loop spans 15 amino acids. CDR3 region: CAWSRGGAGGQPQHF. The CDR3 nucleotides read TGTGCCTGGAGCCGAGGGGGGGCGGGAGGTCAGCCCCAGCATTTT.

The rearrangement uses TRBV5-5 and TRBJ1-5; weak D call: TRBD1 (5 bases). V lost 3 bases to trimming and J lost 2 bases, with 9 bases between them. The CDR3 contains 14 residues. CDR1 SGHKS and CDR2 YYEKEE come from the germline V gene (reference sequence). The CDR3 bases are TGTGCCAGCAGCTGGGTGGGGGGCAATCAGCCCCAGCATTTT. Its protein product is CASSWVGGNQPQHF.

The V and J genes are TRBV19 and TRBJ1-5, with 9 bases aligning to TRBD1. Trimming at V came to 3 bases and at J to 2 bases, leaving 2 bases not matched to a gene. Per the germline V gene, CDR1 is LNHDA and CDR2 is SQIVND (reference sequence). The CDR3 totals 15 residues. The CDR3 sequence: CASSIGDRGNQPQHF. The CDR3 DNA reads as TGTGCCAGTAGTATTGGGGACAGGGGCAATCAGCCCCAGCATTTT.

The chain links TRBV11-2 to TRBJ1-4, with a weak D call TRBD1 (5 bases). The ends were cut back, 5 bases at V and 7 bases at J, with 11 bases in the middle. The CDR3 is 13 amino acids. The germline V gene has CDR1 SGHAT and CDR2 FQNNGV. The CDR3 DNA follows: TGTGCCAGCAGCGATCGGGACCGTGAAAAACTGTTTTTT. As protein: CASSDRDREKLFF. The full variable domain, completed using reference TRBV11-2 and TRBJ1-4, is EAGVAQSPRYKIIEKRQSVAFWCNPISGHATLYWYQQILGQGPKLLIQFQNNGVVDDSQLPKDRFSAERLKGVDSTLKIQPAKLEDSAVYLCASSDRDREKLFFGSGTQLSVL.

This clone was counted a single time. The chain combines TRBV6-5 with TRBJ1-2; D unclear. This CDR3 has 15 amino acids. Germline CDR1 is MNHEY and CDR2 is SVGAGI. V was pared by 0 bases and J by 7 bases, with 15 bases between. CDR3 region: CASSYSGPSRSGYTF. The DNA for the CDR3 is TGTGCCAGCAGTTACTCCGGCCCGTCGCGTAGTGGCTACACCTTC.

This chain links TRBV28 with TRBJ1-1; the D is unclear. The V and J ends lost 6 bases and 5 bases respectively, with 10 bases between them. In germline, CDR1 is MDHEN, CDR2 SYDVKM. This CDR3 region has 12 residues. DNA for the CDR3: TGTGCCAGCAGCAGAACGAGGACTGAAGCTTTCTTT. This gives the protein CASSRTRTEAFF. The full variable domain, rest sourced from reference TRBV28 and TRBJ1-1, is DVKVTQSSRYLVKRTGEKVFLECVQDMDHENMFWYRQDPGLGLRLIYFSYDVKMKEKGDIPEGYSVSREKKERFSLILESASTNQTSMYLCASSRTRTEAFFGQGTRLTVV.

V gene TRBV28 combines with J gene TRBJ1-1; D is unclear. Deletions cut 7 bases from V and 7 bases from J, with 16 bases between. The CDR3 length is 13 residues. From germline, CDR1 is MDHEN and CDR2 SYDVKM. CDR3 DNA sequence: TGTGCCAGCACCGTGGCAGGCCCGCGTGAAGCTTTCTTT. It codes for CASTVAGPREAFF.

Turning to this clone: Germline is not matched at one junction end, which may reflect a read error. V usage is TRBV12-3 or TRBV12-4 and J usage is TRBJ1-1; TRBD1 is a possible D gene (5 bases). CDR3 length: 13 residues. The CDR3 loop reads CASRDPGSTEASF. CDR3 bases: TGTGCCAGCAGGGATCCAGGGAGCACTGAAGCTTCCTTT.

This sequence joins TRBV24-1 and TRBJ2-4; D may be TRBD2 (5 bases). In germline, CDR1 is KGHDR, CDR2 SFDVKD. Trimming removed 5 bases at V and 1 base at J, with 11 bases between. The CDR3 totals 15 residues. The CDR3: CATSVPWRAKNIQYF. Here the CDR3 DNA reads TGTGCCACCAGTGTCCCGTGGAGGGCCAAAAACATTCAGTACTTC.

This chain joins TRBV5-1 and TRBJ1-3, with TRBD1 identical over 7 bases. This CDR3 has 15 residues. CDR1 is SGHRS, CDR2 YFSETQ, per germline. V gave up 4 bases and J gave up 0 bases; unmatched junction bases: 4. As DNA, the CDR3 is TGCGCCAGCAGCCGTGAGGGGGCCTCTGGAAACACCATATATTTT. It yields the protein CASSREGASGNTIYF. Combining the CDR3 with reference TRBV5-1 and TRBJ1-3 gives the whole variable domain KAGVTQTPRYLIKTRGQQVTLSCSPISGHRSVSWYQQTPGQGLQFLFEYFSETQRNKGNFPGRFSGRQFSNSRSEMNVSTLELGDSALYLCASSREGASGNTIYFGEGSWLTVV.

The V call is TRBV6-5, the J call TRBJ1-4; D is unclear. The V end lost 7 bases, the J end lost 6 bases, and 9 bases lay between the germline ends. Germline V gene lookup returns CDR1 MNHEY and CDR2 SVGAGI. This CDR3 is built from 12 residues. DNA of the CDR3: TGTGCCAGCACGGGAGTGGATGAAAAACTGTTTTTT. Its translation: CASTGVDEKLFF.

The J gene is TRBJ1-1, the V gene TRBV4-1; TRBD1 is a possible D gene (5 bases). Looked up from germline, CDR1 is MGHRA and CDR2 is YSYEKL. The CDR3 covers 15 residues. V was shortened by 1 base and J by 7 bases, with 16 bases between the two germline ends. DNA for the CDR3: TGCGCCAGCAGCCAAGTTAGTTTTGGGGGGTTTGAAGCTTTCTTT. Amino acid sequence: CASSQVSFGGFEAFF.

The V and J genes are TRBV28 and TRBJ1-2; 8 positions match TRBD1. CDR3 length equals 16 residues. Germline V CDR1 and CDR2: MDHEN, SYDVKM. The trim removed 4 bases at V and 3 bases at J, leaving 10 bases unmatched. Here the CDR3 reads CASSSRQGRGYYGYTF. DNA for the CDR3: TGTGCCAGCAGTTCCCGACAGGGGAGGGGGTACTATGGCTACACCTTC.

V and J are TRBV11-2 and TRBJ1-4; D is perhaps TRBD1 (6 bases). The CDR3 runs to 13 residues. The germline gives CDR1 SGHAT, CDR2 FQNNGV. V lost 3 bases and J lost 7, with 9 bases in between. CDR3 DNA: TGTGCCAGCAGCTTTCAGGGGTCTGAAAAACTGTTTTTT. Residues: CASSFQGSEKLFF.

This clone was counted a few times. The rearrangement uses TRBV25-1 and TRBJ2-7; D assignment may be TRBD1 or TRBD2 (6 bases each). This CDR3 has 15 amino acids. CDR1 and CDR2 from the germline V gene are MGHDK and SYGVNS. The V gene lost 4 bases and the J gene lost 4 bases, with 17 bases spanning the gap. The CDR3 DNA follows: TGTGCCAGCAGTGGGGGGGACATAACGACTTACGAGCAGTACTTC. Residues: CASSGGDITTYEQYF.

With respect to this clone: Other nucleotide sequences in the sample specify the same CDR3. V gene TRBV6-1 combines with J gene TRBJ1-1, with D hard to call. The V and J ends lost 1 base and 1 base respectively, with 4 bases between them. Germline V gene data show CDR1 as MNHNS and CDR2 as SASEGT. This CDR3 spans 13 amino acids. This CDR3 reads CASSEVQNTEAFF. CDR3 DNA: TGTGCCAGCAGTGAAGTACAGAACACTGAAGCTTTCTTT.

The V and J genes are TRBV2 and TRBJ2-5, with D unclear. Germline lookup yields CDR1 SNHLY and CDR2 FYNNEI. V was shortened by 6 bases and J by 4 bases, with 18 bases between the two germline ends. This CDR3 is 15 amino acids long. In DNA, the CDR3 is TGTGCCAGCAGGAGCGACACTTCTAGGATAGAGACCCAGTACTTC. This codes for CASRSDTSRIETQYF.